This record looks at one T cell receptor (beta chain) sequence and its context. The CDR3 extends over 17 amino acids. The ends were cut back, 1 base at V and 4 bases at J, with 20 bases in the middle. Then a second PCR, running roughly 6 to 12 cycles, was carried out with a sample-barcoded 5' primer and a J-beta primer mix. TCRdb analysed the 5' RACE reads with MiXCR anew, one entry per CDR3 protein. The data contain around 940,000 distinct CDR3 sequences, roughly half of them singletons. This entry is derived from a study of blood T cells in healthy people across ages. The sequenced sample was blood. This TCR was recovered from a woman aged 60-75 years in good health. The chain links TRBV12-3 or TRBV12-4 to TRBJ2-7; D may be TRBD1 (7 bases). The CDR3: CASSLEGGTATRYEQYF. The DNA for the CDR3 is TGTGCCAGCAGTTTAGAAGGCGGGACAGCTACCAGATACGAGCAGTACTTC.